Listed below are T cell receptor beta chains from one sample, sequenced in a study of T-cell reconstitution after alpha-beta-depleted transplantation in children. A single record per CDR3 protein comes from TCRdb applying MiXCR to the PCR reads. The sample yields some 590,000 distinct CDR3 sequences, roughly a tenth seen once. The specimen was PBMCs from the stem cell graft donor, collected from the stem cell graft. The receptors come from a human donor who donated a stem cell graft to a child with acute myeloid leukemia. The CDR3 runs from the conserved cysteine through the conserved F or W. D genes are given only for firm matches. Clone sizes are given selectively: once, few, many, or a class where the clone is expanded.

CDR3: CSLGQGSPETQYF
DNA: TGCAGCTTAGGACAGGGGTCCCCAGAGACCCAGTACTTC
V: TRBV29-1
D: TRBD1
size: many
J: TRBJ2-5

CDR3: CSAWAGGTDTQYF
DNA: TGCAGTGCTTGGGCGGGAGGGACAGATACGCAGTATTTT
V: TRBV20-1
D: TRBD2
size: NA
J: TRBJ2-3

CDR3: CSARGRLKTYEQYF
DNA: TGCAGTGCTAGAGGACGGTTGAAAACCTACGAGCAGTACTTC
V: TRBV20-1
D: NA
size: NA
J: TRBJ2-7

CDR3: CASSGTSGTRKNIQYF
DNA: TGCGCCAGCAGCGGGACTAGCGGGACTCGAAAAAACATTCAGTACTTC
V: TRBV5-1
D: TRBD2
size: few
J: TRBJ2-4

CDR3: CSARGGSGSSETQYF
DNA: TGCAGTGCTCGGGGTGGGAGCGGGAGTTCTGAGACCCAGTACTTC
V: TRBV20-1
D: TRBD2
size: many
J: TRBJ2-5

CDR3: CATSRDRQGAREQYF
DNA: TGTGCCACCAGCAGAGATCGACAGGGGGCCAGGGAGCAGTACTTC
V: TRBV15
D: TRBD1
size: few
J: TRBJ2-7

CDR3: CATSKEGNTGELFF
DNA: TGTGCCACCAGTAAGGAAGGAAACACCGGGGAGCTGTTTTTT
V: TRBV24-1
D: NA
size: many
J: TRBJ2-2

CDR3: CASSWDRAQPQHF
DNA: TGTGCCAGCAGCTGGGACAGGGCTCAGCCCCAGCATTTT
V: TRBV6-6
D: TRBD1
size: few
J: TRBJ1-5

CDR3: CSAPNRGTSAYNEQFF
DNA: TGCAGTGCTCCAAACCGAGGCACTAGCGCTTACAATGAGCAGTTCTTC
V: TRBV20-1
D: TRBD2
size: few
J: TRBJ2-1

CDR3: CASSRLSNSPLHF
DNA: TGTGCCAGCTCTAGACTGTCGAATTCACCCCTCCACTTT
V: TRBV25-1
D: NA
size: few
J: TRBJ1-6

CDR3: CASRIGETQYF
DNA: TGTGCCAGCCGAATAGGGGAGACCCAGTACTTC
V: TRBV12-3/TRBV12-4
D: NA
size: many
J: TRBJ2-5

CDR3: CASGFTVGTPEGNEQFF
DNA: TGTGCCAGCGGATTTACTGTCGGGACCCCCGAAGGGAATGAGCAGTTCTTC
V: TRBV6-2/TRBV6-3
D: NA
size: few
J: TRBJ2-1

CDR3: CSARKTQAVYEQYF
DNA: TGCAGTGCTAGAAAGACGCAGGCGGTGTACGAGCAGTACTTC
V: TRBV20-1
D: NA
size: few
J: TRBJ2-7

CDR3: CSARFAITGELFF
DNA: TGCAGTGCTAGATTCGCTATCACCGGGGAGCTGTTTTTT
V: TRBV20-1
D: NA
size: many
J: TRBJ2-2

CDR3: CSARGGAQRVVF
DNA: TGCAGTGCTAGAGGCGGAGCACAAAGGGTAGTCTTC
V: TRBV20-1
D: NA
size: NA
J: TRBJ2-1

CDR3: CASSRGRAYEQFF
DNA: TGCGCCAGCAGCCGCGGGAGGGCATATGAGCAGTTCTTC
V: TRBV4-3
D: TRBD2
size: NA
J: TRBJ2-1

CDR3: CSVVVGPGGNTGELFF
DNA: TGCAGCGTTGTAGTCGGCCCGGGGGGGAACACCGGGGAGCTGTTTTTT
V: TRBV29-1
D: TRBD2
size: NA
J: TRBJ2-2

CDR3: CASSVGVSNTEAFF
DNA: TGCGCCAGCAGCGTCGGTGTGAGTAACACTGAAGCTTTCTTT
V: TRBV5-1
D: NA
size: NA
J: TRBJ1-1

CDR3: CASSQGWGEQYF
DNA: TGCGCCAGCAGCCAAGGGTGGGGCGAGCAGTACTTC
V: TRBV4-3
D: NA
size: few
J: TRBJ2-7

CDR3: CASSLPGPGELFF
DNA: TGTGCCAGCAGCTTGCCGGGGCCCGGGGAGCTGTTTTTT
V: TRBV7-2
D: NA
size: few
J: TRBJ2-2

CDR3: CASSSDRGHYNEQFF
DNA: TGTGCCAGCAGCTCGGACAGGGGGCACTACAATGAGCAGTTCTTC
V: TRBV11-2
D: TRBD1
size: many
J: TRBJ2-1

CDR3: CASSRRLAGGYEQYF
DNA: TGTGCCAGCAGCCGGCGACTAGCGGGAGGCTACGAGCAGTACTTC
V: TRBV4-2
D: TRBD2
size: few
J: TRBJ2-7

CDR3: CASSLDRGVGYEQYF
DNA: TGTGCCAGCAGCTTAGACAGGGGCGTGGGCTACGAGCAGTACTTC
V: TRBV7-6
D: TRBD1
size: NA
J: TRBJ2-7

CDR3: CASSLGQFSYNSPLHF
DNA: TGTGCCAGCAGCCTGGGACAGTTTAGCTATAATTCACCCCTCCACTTT
V: TRBV5-6
D: TRBD1
size: NA
J: TRBJ1-6

CDR3: CASSYGVTTSNEQFF
DNA: TGTGCCAGCAGTTACGGGGTGACTACTTCAAATGAGCAGTTCTTC
V: TRBV6-5
D: NA
size: few
J: TRBJ2-1

CDR3: CASSDGLTRTEAFF
DNA: TGCGCCAGCAGTGACGGCCTGACGCGGACTGAAGCTTTCTTT
V: TRBV5-1
D: NA
size: NA
J: TRBJ1-1

CDR3: CASSLLGGWLFF
DNA: TGTGCCAGCAGCTTACTGGGGGGATGGCTGTTCTTC
V: TRBV7-8
D: NA
size: NA
J: TRBJ2-1

CDR3: CASRSDRPNEQFF
DNA: TGTGCCAGCAGATCGGACCGCCCCAATGAGCAGTTCTTC
V: TRBV28
D: NA
size: few
J: TRBJ2-1

CDR3: CSAIPDRPWVEKLFF
DNA: TGCAGTGCTATCCCGGACAGGCCCTGGGTAGAAAAACTGTTTTTT
V: TRBV20-1
D: TRBD1
size: NA
J: TRBJ1-4

CDR3: CSASRQVNTGELFF
DNA: TGCAGTGCTAGTAGACAGGTCAACACCGGGGAGCTGTTTTTT
V: TRBV20-1
D: NA
size: many
J: TRBJ2-2

CDR3: CASSLGLGGRIYNEQFF
DNA: TGCGCCAGCAGCTTGGGTCTAGGCGGGAGGATCTACAATGAGCAGTTCTTC
V: TRBV5-1
D: TRBD2
size: many
J: TRBJ2-1

CDR3: CASSSTGGINNSPLHF
DNA: TGTGCCAGCAGCTCGACAGGGGGGATAAATAATTCACCCCTCCACTTT
V: TRBV7-2
D: TRBD1
size: few
J: TRBJ1-6

CDR3: CSARNTGSHEQYF
DNA: TGCAGTGCTAGAAACACAGGGTCTCACGAGCAGTACTTC
V: TRBV20-1
D: NA
size: many
J: TRBJ2-7